Listed below are T cell receptor beta chains from one sample, sequenced in a study of cytomegalovirus exposure and HLA in healthy donors. Clones were read by immunoSEQ multiplex PCR, and TCRdb kept only the in-frame ones, dropping some. The top ten clones hold 3.5% to 4.5% of a sample with 100,000 to 150,000 clones, less than 80% of them seen once. The sample consisted of PBMCs. All receptors come from a man aged 25-45 years in good health and CMV-seronegative. The CDR3 runs from the conserved cysteine through the conserved F or W. Each record gives: V gene, CDR3 protein.

V: TRBV19
CDR3: CASTGSNQPQHF

V: TRBV29-1
CDR3: CSAHVQGGTDTQYF

V: TRBV9
CDR3: CASSVREGSNQPQHF

V: TRBV5-1
CDR3: CASSSGTAYSNQPQHF

V: TRBV9
CDR3: CASSGGVGVQYF

V: TRBV9
CDR3: CASSVNPHGFGNEQFF

V: TRBV28
CDR3: CASSQGWDTQYF

V: TRBV2
CDR3: CASRSSTGGSEQFF

V: TRBV6-1
CDR3: CASSYLGELFF

V: TRBV2
CDR3: CASSQRGEGPYGYTF

V: TRBV27
CDR3: CASSPSTGYLSYEQYF